This record concerns one T cell receptor beta chain sequence. The entry originates in a study of blood T cell repertoires in COVID-19. The overall study: Spain, Italy and the United States supplied samples that represented acute and convalescent COVID-19. The analysed material was cDNA or gDNA that came from T cells, B-cell-depleted T cells, or PBMCs.

In the original processing: Amplification from reference gene primers served as the basis for estimated nucleated cell counts. The assay was immunoSEQ multiplex PCR, and TCRdb's table has in-frame clones only and misses some. V and J calls plus clone size are reproduced from that table; the DNA served to infer D and trimming. The repertoire holds 250,000 or so clones, approximately 87% seen once, with around 6.5% in the top ten. CDR1 and CDR2 (germline): SGHTA, FQGTGA. The length of the CDR3 is 16 residues. V gave up 2 bases and J gave up 1 base; unmatched junction bases: 5. This sequence joins TRBV7-3 and TRBJ2-1, with 7 bases aligning to TRBD2. The clonotype was recovered from a man in his sixties with acute or convalescent COVID-19. The sample comprised peripheral blood. Here the CDR3 reads CASSLAGTTSYNEQFF. The CDR3 DNA reads TGTGCCAGCAGCTTAGCCGGGACTACTTCCTACAATGAGCAGTTCTTC. Complete variable domain (other parts from reference TRBV7-3 and TRBJ2-1): GAGVSQTPSNKVTEKGKYVELRCDPISGHTALYWYRQSLGQGPEFLIYFQGTGAADDSGLPNDRFFAVRPEGSVSTLKIQRTERGDSAVYLCASSLAGTTSYNEQFFGPGTRLTVL.